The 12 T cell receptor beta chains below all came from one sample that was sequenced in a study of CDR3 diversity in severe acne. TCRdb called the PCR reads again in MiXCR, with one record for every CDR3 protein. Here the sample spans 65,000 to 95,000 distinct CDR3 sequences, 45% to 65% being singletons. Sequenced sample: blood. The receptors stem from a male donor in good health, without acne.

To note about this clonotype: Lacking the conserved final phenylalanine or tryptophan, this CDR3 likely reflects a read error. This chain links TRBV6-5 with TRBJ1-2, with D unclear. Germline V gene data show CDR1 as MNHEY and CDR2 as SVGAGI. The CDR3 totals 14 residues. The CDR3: CAGSLGEEFCGYTL. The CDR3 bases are TGTGCCGGCAGTCTCGGCGAGGAGTTCTGTGGCTACACCCTC.

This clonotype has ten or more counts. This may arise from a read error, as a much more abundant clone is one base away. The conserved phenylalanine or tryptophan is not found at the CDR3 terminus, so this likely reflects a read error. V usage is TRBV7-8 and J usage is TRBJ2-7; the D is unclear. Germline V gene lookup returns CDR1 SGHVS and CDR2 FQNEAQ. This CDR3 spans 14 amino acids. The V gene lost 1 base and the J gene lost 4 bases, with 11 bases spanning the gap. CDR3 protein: CASSLVRLDYEQYL. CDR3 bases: TGTGCCAGCAGCTTAGTTAGGTTGGATTACGAGCAGTACCTC.

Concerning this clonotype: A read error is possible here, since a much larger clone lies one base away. The CDR3 DNA sequence: TGTGCCAGCAGCTTAGGGACAAGATTCCAAGAGACCCAGTACTTC. It yields the protein CASSLGTRFQETQYF. The genes are TRBV11-3 and TRBJ2-5; possible D gene TRBD1, 5 bases. The germline CDR1 and CDR2 sequences are SGHNT and YENEEA. This CDR3 has 15 amino acids. The V end was cut by 1 base, the J end by 1 base, with 10 bases between. The whole variable domain, filled in from reference TRBV11-3 and TRBJ2-5, reads EAGVVQSPRYKIIEKKQPVAFWCNPISGHNTLYWYLQNLGQGPELLIRYENEEAVDDSQLPKDRFSAERLKGVDSTLKIQPAELGDSAVYLCASSLGTRFQETQYFGPGTRLLVL.

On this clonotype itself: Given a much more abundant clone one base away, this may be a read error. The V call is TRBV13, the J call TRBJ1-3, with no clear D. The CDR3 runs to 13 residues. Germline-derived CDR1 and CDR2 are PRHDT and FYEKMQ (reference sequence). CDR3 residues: CVSSLGRFNTIYF. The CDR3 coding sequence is TGTGTCAGCAGCTTAGGCCGCTTTAACACCATATATTTT.

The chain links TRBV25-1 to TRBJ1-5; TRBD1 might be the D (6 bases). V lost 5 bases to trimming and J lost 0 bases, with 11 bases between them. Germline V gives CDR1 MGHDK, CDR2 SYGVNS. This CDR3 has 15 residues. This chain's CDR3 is CASSWGHYSNQPQHF. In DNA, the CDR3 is TGTGCCAGCAGTTGGGGACACTATAGCAATCAGCCCCAGCATTTT.

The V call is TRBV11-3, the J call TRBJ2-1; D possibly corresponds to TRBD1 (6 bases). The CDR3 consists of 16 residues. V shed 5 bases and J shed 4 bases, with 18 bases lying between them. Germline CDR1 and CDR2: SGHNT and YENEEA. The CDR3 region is CASSPADSHEYNEQFF. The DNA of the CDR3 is TGTGCCAGCAGCCCTGCGGACAGCCACGAGTACAATGAGCAGTTCTTC.

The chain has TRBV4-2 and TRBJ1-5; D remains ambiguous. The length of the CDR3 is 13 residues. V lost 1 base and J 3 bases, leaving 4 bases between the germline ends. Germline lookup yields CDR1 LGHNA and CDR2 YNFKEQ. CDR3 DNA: TGTGCCAGCAGCCAAGGGGACAATCAGCCCCAGCATTTT. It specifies CASSQGDNQPQHF.

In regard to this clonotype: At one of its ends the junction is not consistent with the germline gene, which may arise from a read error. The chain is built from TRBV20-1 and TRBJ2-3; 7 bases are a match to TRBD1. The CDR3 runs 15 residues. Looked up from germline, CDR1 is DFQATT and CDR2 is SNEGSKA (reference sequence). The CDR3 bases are TGTAGTACAGGGGATTGGGAGTTTTTCACAGATACGCAGTATTTT. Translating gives CSTGDWEFFTDTQYF.

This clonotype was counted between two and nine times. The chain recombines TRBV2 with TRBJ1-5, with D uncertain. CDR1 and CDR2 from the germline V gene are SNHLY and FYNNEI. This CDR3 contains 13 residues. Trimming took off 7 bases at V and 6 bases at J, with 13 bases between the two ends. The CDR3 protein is CASKPYLSQPQHF. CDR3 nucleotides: TGTGCCAGCAAGCCCTACCTGAGTCAGCCCCAGCATTTT.

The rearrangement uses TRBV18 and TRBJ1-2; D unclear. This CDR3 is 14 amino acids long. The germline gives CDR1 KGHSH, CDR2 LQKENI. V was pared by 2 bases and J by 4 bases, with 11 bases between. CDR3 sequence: CASSPYQALYGYTF. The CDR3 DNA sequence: TGTGCCAGCTCACCATACCAGGCTCTCTATGGCTACACCTTC.

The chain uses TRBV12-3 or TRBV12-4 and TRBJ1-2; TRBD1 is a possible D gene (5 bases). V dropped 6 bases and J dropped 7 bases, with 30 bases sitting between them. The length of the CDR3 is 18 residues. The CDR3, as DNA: TGTGCCAGCAGCCCAACCGGGACCGATTCAACCAGGCGGCGTGGCTACACCTTC. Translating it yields CASSPTGTDSTRRRGYTF.

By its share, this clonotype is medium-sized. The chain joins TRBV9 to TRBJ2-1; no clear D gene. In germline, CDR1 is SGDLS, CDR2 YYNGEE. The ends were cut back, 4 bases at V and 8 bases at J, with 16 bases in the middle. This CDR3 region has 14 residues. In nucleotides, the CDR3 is TGTGCCAGCAGCTCGCGGACCAGCTGGGATGAGCAGTTCTTC. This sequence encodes CASSSRTSWDEQFF.